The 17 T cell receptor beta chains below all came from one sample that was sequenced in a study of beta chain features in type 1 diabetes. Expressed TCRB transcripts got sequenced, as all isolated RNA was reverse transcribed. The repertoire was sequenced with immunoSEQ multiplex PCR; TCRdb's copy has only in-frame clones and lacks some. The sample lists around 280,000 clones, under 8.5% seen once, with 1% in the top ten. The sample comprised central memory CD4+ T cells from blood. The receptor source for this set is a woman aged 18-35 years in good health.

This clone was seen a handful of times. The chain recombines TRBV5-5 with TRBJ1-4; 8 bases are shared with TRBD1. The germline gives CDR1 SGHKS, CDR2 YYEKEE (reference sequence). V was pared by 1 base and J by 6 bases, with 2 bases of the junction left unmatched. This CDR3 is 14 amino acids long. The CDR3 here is CASSLSGQDEKLFF. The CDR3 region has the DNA TGTGCCAGCAGCTTGTCGGGACAGGATGAAAAACTGTTTTTT.

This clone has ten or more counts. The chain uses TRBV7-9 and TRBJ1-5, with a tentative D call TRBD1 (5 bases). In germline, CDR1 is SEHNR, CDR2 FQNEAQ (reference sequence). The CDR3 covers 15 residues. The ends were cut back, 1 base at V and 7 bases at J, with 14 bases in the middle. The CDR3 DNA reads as TGTGCCAGCAGCTTAGGGGGCTACGGAGGGCAGCCCCAGCATTTT. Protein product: CASSLGGYGGQPQHF.

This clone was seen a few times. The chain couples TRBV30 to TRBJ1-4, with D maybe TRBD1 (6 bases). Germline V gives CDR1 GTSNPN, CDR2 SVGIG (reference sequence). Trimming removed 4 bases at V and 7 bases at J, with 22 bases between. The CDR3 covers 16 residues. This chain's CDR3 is CAWTYSKTGTVEKLFF. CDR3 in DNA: TGTGCCTGGACATACTCAAAGACAGGCACTGTTGAAAAACTGTTTTTT.

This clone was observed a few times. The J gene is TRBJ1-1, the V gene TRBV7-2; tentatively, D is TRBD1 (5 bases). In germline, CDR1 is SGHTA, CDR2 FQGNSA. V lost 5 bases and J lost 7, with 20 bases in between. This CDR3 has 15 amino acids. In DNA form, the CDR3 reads TGTGCCAGCAGCATTCAGCCCACCAGGAGGGGTGAAGCTTTCTTT. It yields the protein CASSIQPTRRGEAFF.

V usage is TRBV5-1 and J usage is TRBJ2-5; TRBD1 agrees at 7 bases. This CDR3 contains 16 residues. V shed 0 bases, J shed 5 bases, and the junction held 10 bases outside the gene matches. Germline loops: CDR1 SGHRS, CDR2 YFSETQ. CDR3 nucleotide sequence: TGCGCCAGCAGCTTGGGGACGGACAGGTCCTCCGAGACCCAGTACTTC. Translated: CASSLGTDRSSETQYF.

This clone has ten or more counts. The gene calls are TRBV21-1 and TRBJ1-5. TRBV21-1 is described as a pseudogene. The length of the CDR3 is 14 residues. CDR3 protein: CASPDERDDQPQHF. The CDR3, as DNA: TGTGCCAGCCCCGATGAAAGGGACGATCAGCCCCAGCATTTT.

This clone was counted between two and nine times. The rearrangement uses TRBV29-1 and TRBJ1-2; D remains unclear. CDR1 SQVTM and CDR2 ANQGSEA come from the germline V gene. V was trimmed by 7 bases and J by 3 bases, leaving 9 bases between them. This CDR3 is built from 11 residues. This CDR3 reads CSGEMDYGYTF. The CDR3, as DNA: TGCAGCGGGGAGATGGACTATGGCTACACCTTC.

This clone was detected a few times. The CDR3 spells CASSLSWAGGYGYTF. As DNA, the CDR3 is TGTGCCAGCAGTTTATCGTGGGCCGGGGGCTATGGCTACACCTTC. The V call is TRBV27, the J call TRBJ1-2; D possibly corresponds to TRBD1 (5 bases). The V gene lost 0 bases and the J gene lost 4 bases, with 12 bases spanning the gap. The germline CDR1 and CDR2 sequences are MNHEY and SMNVEV (reference sequence). The CDR3 runs 15 residues.

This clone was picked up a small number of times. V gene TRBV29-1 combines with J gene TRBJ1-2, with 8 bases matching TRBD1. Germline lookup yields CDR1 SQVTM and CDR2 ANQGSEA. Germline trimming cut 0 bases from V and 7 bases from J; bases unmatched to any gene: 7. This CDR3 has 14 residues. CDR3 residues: CSVEDRDRGSGYTF. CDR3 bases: TGCAGCGTTGAAGATCGCGACAGGGGCTCTGGCTACACCTTC.

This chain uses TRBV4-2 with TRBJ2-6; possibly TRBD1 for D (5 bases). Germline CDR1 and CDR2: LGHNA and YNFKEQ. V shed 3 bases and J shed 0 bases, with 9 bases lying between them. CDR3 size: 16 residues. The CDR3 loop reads CASSQQTGSGANVLTF. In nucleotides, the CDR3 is TGTGCCAGCAGCCAGCAAACAGGCTCTGGGGCCAACGTCCTGACTTTC.

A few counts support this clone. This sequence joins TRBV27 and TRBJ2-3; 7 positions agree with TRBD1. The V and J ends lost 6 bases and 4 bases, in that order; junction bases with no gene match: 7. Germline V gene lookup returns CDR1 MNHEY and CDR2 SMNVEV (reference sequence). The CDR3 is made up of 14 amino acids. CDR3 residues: CASSPDRVADTQYF. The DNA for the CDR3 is TGTGCCAGCAGCCCCGACAGGGTTGCAGATACGCAGTATTTT.

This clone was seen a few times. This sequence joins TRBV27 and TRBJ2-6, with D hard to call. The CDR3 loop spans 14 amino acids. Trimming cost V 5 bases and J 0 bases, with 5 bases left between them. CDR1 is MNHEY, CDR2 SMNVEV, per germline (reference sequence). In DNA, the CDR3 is TGTGCCAGCAGTCAGATCTCTGGGGCCAACGTCCTGACTTTC. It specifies CASSQISGANVLTF. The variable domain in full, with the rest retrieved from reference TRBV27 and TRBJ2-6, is EAQVTQNPRYLITVTGKKLTVTCSQNMNHEYMSWYRQDPGLGLRQIYYSMNVEVTDKGDVPEGYKVSRKEKRNFPLILESPSPNQTSLYFCASSQISGANVLTFGAGSRLTVL.

The CDR3 reads CASSAVRQAGELFF. In nucleotides, the CDR3 is TGTGCCAGCAGTGCTGTCAGGCAGGCCGGGGAGCTGTTTTTT. The chain is built from TRBV6-6 and TRBJ2-2; D not resolved. Germline V gives CDR1 MNHNY, CDR2 SVGAGI (reference sequence). This CDR3 spans 14 amino acids. Trimming took 5 bases from V and 6 from J, leaving 13 bases between them.

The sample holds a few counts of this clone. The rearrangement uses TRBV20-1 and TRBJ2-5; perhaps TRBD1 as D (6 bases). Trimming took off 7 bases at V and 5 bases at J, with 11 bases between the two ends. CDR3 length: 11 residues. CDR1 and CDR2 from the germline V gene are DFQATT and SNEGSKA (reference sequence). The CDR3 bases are TGCAGTGGGGGGCCGGGGGAGACCCAGTACTTC. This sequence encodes CSGGPGETQYF.

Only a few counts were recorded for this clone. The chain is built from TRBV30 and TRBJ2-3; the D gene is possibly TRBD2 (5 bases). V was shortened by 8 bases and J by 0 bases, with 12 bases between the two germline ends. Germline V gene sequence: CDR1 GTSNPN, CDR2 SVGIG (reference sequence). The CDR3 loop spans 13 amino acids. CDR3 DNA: TGTGCCGGCGAGGGATTTAGCACAGATACGCAGTATTTT. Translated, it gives CAGEGFSTDTQYF. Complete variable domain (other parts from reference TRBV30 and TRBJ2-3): SQTIHQWPATLVQPVGSPLSLECTVEGTSNPNLYWYRQAAGRGLQLLFYSVGIGQISSEVPQNLSASRPQDRQFILSSKKLLLSDSGFYLCAGEGFSTDTQYFGPGTRLTVL.

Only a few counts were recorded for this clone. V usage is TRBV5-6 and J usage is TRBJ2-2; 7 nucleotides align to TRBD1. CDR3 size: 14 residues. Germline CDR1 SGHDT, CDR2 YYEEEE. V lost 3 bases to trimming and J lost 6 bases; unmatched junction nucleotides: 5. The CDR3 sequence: CASSSTGSPGELFF. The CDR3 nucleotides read TGTGCCAGCAGCTCGACAGGGAGCCCCGGGGAGCTGTTTTTT.

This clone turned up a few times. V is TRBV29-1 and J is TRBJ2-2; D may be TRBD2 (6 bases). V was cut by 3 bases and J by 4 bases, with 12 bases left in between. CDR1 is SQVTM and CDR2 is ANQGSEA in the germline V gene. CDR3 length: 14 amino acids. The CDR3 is CSVDSGAVTGELFF. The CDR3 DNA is TGCAGCGTTGATTCGGGAGCGGTCACCGGGGAGCTGTTTTTT.